The 27 T cell receptor beta chains given below trace back to one sample, sequenced in a study of cytomegalovirus exposure and HLA in healthy donors. 13 Jbeta primers and 60 Vbeta primers were used for the PCR. Only in-frame clones appear in the TCRdb table, and some are missing; sequencing was by immunoSEQ multiplex PCR. This repertoire shows roughly 170,000 clones, around three quarters found once; its top ten account for 1.5% to 2%. The material sequenced was PBMCs. The receptor source for this set is a woman in her thirties in good health and CMV-seronegative.

V is TRBV18 and J is TRBJ1-2; 7 positions agree with TRBD1. Germline trimming cut 4 bases from V and 0 bases from J; bases unmatched to any gene: 5. Germline V CDR1 and CDR2: KGHSH, LQKENI. The length of the CDR3 is 15 residues. The CDR3 is CASSLGTDSNYGYTF. The CDR3 nucleotides read TGTGCCAGCTCACTAGGGACAGATTCTAACTATGGCTACACCTTC. The full variable domain, completed using reference TRBV18 and TRBJ1-2, is NAGVMQNPRHLVRRRGQEARLRCSPMKGHSHVYWYRQLPEEGLKFMVYLQKENIIDESGMPKERFSAEFPKEGPSILRIQQVVRGDSAAYFCASSLGTDSNYGYTFGSGTRLTVV.

V gene TRBV30 combines with J gene TRBJ1-4; TRBD1 agrees at 9 bases. Germline V gene data show CDR1 as GTSNPN and CDR2 as SVGIG (reference sequence). The CDR3 consists of 15 residues. The junction had 8 bases not matched to a gene; V was cut back by 2 bases and J by 7 bases. In DNA, the CDR3 is TGTGCCTGGAGTAAAGGGGGACAGGGACTTGAAAAACTGTTTTTT. Amino acid sequence: CAWSKGGQGLEKLFF.

The chain has TRBV7-9 and TRBJ1-1; 8 bases agree with TRBD1. The CDR3 contains 16 residues. V lost 4 bases to trimming and J lost 1 base; unmatched junction nucleotides: 8. Germline-derived CDR1 and CDR2 are SEHNR and FQNEAQ (reference sequence). CDR3 DNA: TGTGCCAGCAGCTCCAGGGGGCGGCAGCCGAACACTGAAGCTTTCTTT. It is translated as CASSSRGRQPNTEAFF.

This chain connects TRBV10-3 to TRBJ2-7; D possibly corresponds to TRBD1 (6 bases). CDR1 is ENHRY, CDR2 SYGVKD, per germline. V was trimmed by 6 bases and J by 4 bases, leaving 13 bases between them. CDR3 length: 13 amino acids. CDR3 bases: TGTGCCATCAGGGAGACACAGGGATACGAGCAGTACTTC. It is translated as CAIRETQGYEQYF.

The V call is TRBV6-6, the J call TRBJ1-2; 10 bases fit TRBD1. This CDR3 is 14 amino acids long. The ends lost 6 bases at V and 8 bases at J; junction bases unmatched: 9. Germline CDR1 and CDR2: MNHNY and SVGAGI (reference sequence). CDR3 loop: CASRGGDRGKGYTF. As DNA, the CDR3 is TGTGCCAGCAGGGGGGGGGACAGGGGAAAAGGCTACACCTTC.

V and J are TRBV4-3 and TRBJ2-3; D is perhaps TRBD1 (6 bases). Germline CDR1 is LGHNA and CDR2 is YSLEER. CDR3 size: 15 residues. V shed 0 bases and J shed 2 bases, with 9 bases lying between them. The CDR3 here is CASSQDRGTTDTQYF. CDR3 bases: TGCGCCAGCAGCCAAGATAGGGGGACCACAGATACGCAGTATTTT.

This rearrangement joins TRBV7-9 to TRBJ2-7, with 9 bases identical to TRBD1. This CDR3 has 15 amino acids. Germline lookup yields CDR1 SEHNR and CDR2 FQNEAQ (reference sequence). V was clipped by 3 bases and J by 2 bases; unmatched bases: 5. The DNA of the CDR3 is TGTGCCAGCAGCTTCCCCGGGACAGGGACCTACGAGCAGTACTTC. This encodes CASSFPGTGTYEQYF.

V usage is TRBV6-1 and J usage is TRBJ1-2, with D perhaps TRBD1 (5 bases). Germline assignment: CDR1 MNHNS and CDR2 SASEGT. CDR3 size: 13 residues. V was trimmed by 6 bases and J by 4 bases, leaving 12 bases between them. The CDR3 bases are TGTGCCAGCAGCGACGGGGGGTTCTATGGCTACACCTTC. This encodes CASSDGGFYGYTF.

There are a few counts of this clone. V usage is TRBV6-1 and J usage is TRBJ2-7; TRBD2 aligns across 7 bases. CDR1 is MNHNS, CDR2 SASEGT, per germline. CDR3 length: 15 residues. The V gene end was trimmed by 5 bases and the J gene end by 2 bases; junction bases not matched to a gene: 9. CDR3 bases: TGTGCCAGCAGTAATGGGGGGGAGGGCCCCTACGAGCAGTACTTC. Protein sequence: CASSNGGEGPYEQYF.

The chain employs TRBV6-1 and TRBJ2-7, with 7 bases fitting TRBD2. Germline CDR1 and CDR2: MNHNS and SASEGT. Germline trimming cut 8 bases from V and 2 bases from J; bases unmatched to any gene: 6. The CDR3 is 13 residues long. The CDR3 coding sequence is TGTGCCAGCCTGCCCCGGGGGGCCTACGAGCAGTACTTC. Encoded protein: CASLPRGAYEQYF.

This rearrangement joins TRBV7-9 to TRBJ1-1, with 8 nucleotides matching TRBD1. V was pared by 4 bases and J by 3 bases, with 1 base of the junction left unmatched. Germline CDR1 and CDR2: SEHNR and FQNEAQ (reference sequence). This CDR3 comprises 13 residues. CDR3 nucleotides: TGTGCCAGCAGCTCACAGGGGGACACTGAAGCTTTCTTT. Its translation is CASSSQGDTEAFF.

The chain combines TRBV19 with TRBJ1-5, with TRBD1 matching 9 bases. This CDR3 spans 13 amino acids. The V and J ends lost 6 bases and 5 bases, in that order; junction bases with no gene match: 2. Germline CDR1 and CDR2: LNHDA and SQIVND (reference sequence). The DNA of the CDR3 is TGTGCCAGTAGGAGGACAGGGGATCAGCCCCAGCATTTT. It codes for CASRRTGDQPQHF.

The CDR3 DNA reads as TGTGCCAGCAGCCAACCCCTCACGGGTTTCGGGCAGTTCTTC. It specifies CASSQPLTGFGQFF. J is TRBJ2-1 and V is TRBV4-2; D not resolved. CDR1 LGHNA and CDR2 YNFKEQ come from the germline V gene. The CDR3 is 14 amino acids. V lost 2 bases and J 12 bases, leaving 17 bases between the germline ends.

This clone appeared once. The chain recombines TRBV9 with TRBJ2-1; TRBD2 matches at 9 bases. Per germline, CDR1 SGDLS and CDR2 YYNGEE. This CDR3 contains 15 residues. The junction had 7 bases not matched to a gene; V was cut back by 2 bases and J by 7 bases. The CDR3 protein is CASSVPSGEGNEQFF. CDR3 nucleotides: TGTGCCAGCAGCGTTCCTAGCGGGGAGGGTAATGAGCAGTTCTTC.

This clone was detected a few times. DNA of the CDR3: TGCGCCAGCAGCTTCGGGCAGGGGGATGGCTACACCTTC. It codes for CASSFGQGDGYTF. The J gene is TRBJ1-2, the V gene TRBV5-1, with 7 bases lining up with TRBD1. V shed 2 bases, J shed 6 bases, and the junction held 4 bases outside the gene matches. The germline V gene encodes CDR1 SGHRS and CDR2 YFSETQ. The CDR3 has 13 amino acids.

The V and J genes are TRBV6-1 and TRBJ1-1; weak D call: TRBD1 (5 bases). V was trimmed by 2 bases and J by 5 bases, leaving 12 bases between them. CDR1 is MNHNS, CDR2 SASEGT, per germline. The CDR3 totals 14 residues. CDR3 nucleotide sequence: TGTGCCAGCAGTGAACGGGGGGAGGAAACTGAAGCTTTCTTT. Translated: CASSERGEETEAFF.

This rearrangement joins TRBV9 to TRBJ2-7; 8 positions match TRBD1. Germline values: CDR1 SGDLS, CDR2 YYNGEE. V shed 4 bases, J shed 9 bases, and the junction held 18 bases outside the gene matches. The length of the CDR3 is 16 residues. The CDR3 spells CASSRAAQGAGGGQYF. As DNA, the CDR3 is TGTGCCAGCAGCCGGGCAGCCCAGGGGGCAGGGGGTGGGCAGTACTTC.

The chain links TRBV5-1 to TRBJ1-1; no definite D call. The V gene lost 0 bases and the J gene lost 0 bases, with 15 bases spanning the gap. The CDR3 is made up of 17 amino acids. Germline lookup yields CDR1 SGHRS and CDR2 YFSETQ. CDR3 residues: CASSLGGEVIMNTEAFF. CDR3 nucleotides: TGCGCCAGCAGCTTGGGAGGTGAGGTTATCATGAACACTGAAGCTTTCTTT.

This clone was detected a few times. This chain connects TRBV2 to TRBJ2-5, with D maybe TRBD1 (5 bases). The V and J ends lost 7 bases and 5 bases respectively, with 14 bases between them. Germline lookup yields CDR1 SNHLY and CDR2 FYNNEI. The CDR3 is made up of 13 amino acids. CDR3 loop: CASNPGRLETQYF. CDR3 coding DNA: TGTGCCAGCAATCCAGGGCGATTGGAGACCCAGTACTTC.

This clone has just one count. The chain joins TRBV6-1 to TRBJ1-2, with TRBD1 matching over 9 bases. V was clipped by 2 bases and J by 6 bases; unmatched bases: 10. Germline V CDR1 and CDR2: MNHNS, SASEGT. The length of the CDR3 is 16 residues. CDR3 protein: CASSESSDRGLDGYTF. The CDR3 bases are TGTGCCAGCAGTGAATCTTCAGACAGGGGGTTAGATGGCTACACCTTC.

The chain carries TRBV29-1 and TRBJ2-1; 16 bases agree with TRBD2. V lost 4 bases and J lost 1; bases outside the gene matches: 4. Germline V lookup: CDR1 SQVTM, CDR2 ANQGSEA. This CDR3 has 17 amino acids. CDR3 nucleotides: TGCAGCGTTGTTGGGACTAGCGGGGGGGCTTCCTACAATGAGCAGTTCTTC. This codes for CSVVGTSGGASYNEQFF.

The chain has TRBV27 and TRBJ2-5; TRBD1 might be the D (6 bases). This CDR3 contains 14 residues. Germline V gene lookup returns CDR1 MNHEY and CDR2 SMNVEV (reference sequence). V shed 5 bases and J shed 5 bases, with 15 bases lying between them. For the CDR3, the DNA is TGTGCCAGCAGTATCAGGGGTCTCGGGGAGACCCAGTACTTC. Protein: CASSIRGLGETQYF.

The chain employs TRBV5-4 and TRBJ2-3, with 10 bases aligning to TRBD2. Germline V lookup: CDR1 SGHNT, CDR2 YYREEE (reference sequence). This CDR3 contains 16 residues. The ends lost 3 bases at V and 5 bases at J; junction bases unmatched: 9. The CDR3 DNA reads TGTGCCAGCAGCTCTAAAGCGGGAGGGCCTGAAGATACGCAGTATTTT. It specifies CASSSKAGGPEDTQYF.

V usage is TRBV13 and J usage is TRBJ1-6; maybe TRBD1 (6 bases). This CDR3 spans 15 amino acids. V was shortened by 2 bases and J by 10 bases, with 15 bases between the two germline ends. Germline assignment: CDR1 PRHDT and CDR2 FYEKMQ (reference sequence). The CDR3 loop reads CASSLNREIGSPLHF. The CDR3 bases are TGTGCCAGCAGCTTAAACAGGGAGATCGGATCACCCCTCCACTTT.

This chain uses TRBV2 with TRBJ1-2, with TRBD1 identical over 9 bases. Looked up from germline, CDR1 is SNHLY and CDR2 is FYNNEI. V trimming: 0 bases; J trimming: 3 bases; junction bases outside the gene matches: 8. The CDR3 sequence is 17 residues long. The CDR3 region has the DNA TGTGCCAGCAGTGAAGCGGGACAGGGTCTGGTAGACTATGGCTACACCTTC. Its translation is CASSEAGQGLVDYGYTF.

V is TRBV5-4 and J is TRBJ1-2; tentatively, D is TRBD1 (6 bases). This CDR3 spans 13 amino acids. Germline CDR1 reads SGHNT; CDR2 reads YYREEE (reference sequence). Trimming took 5 bases from V and 4 from J, leaving 12 bases between them. The CDR3 here is CASSLDRIYGYTF. DNA of the CDR3: TGTGCCAGCAGTCTAGACAGGATCTATGGCTACACCTTC.

In its sample, this clone was seen a few times. The chain joins TRBV4-2 to TRBJ2-3; weak D call: TRBD2 (6 bases). V was cut by 0 bases and J by 3 bases, with 16 bases left in between. The CDR3 loop spans 17 amino acids. The germline CDR1 and CDR2 sequences are LGHNA and YNFKEQ. CDR3 DNA sequence: TGTGCCAGCAGCCAAGATCTGGGCGGGACGGGTACAGATACGCAGTATTTT. Protein product: CASSQDLGGTGTDTQYF.